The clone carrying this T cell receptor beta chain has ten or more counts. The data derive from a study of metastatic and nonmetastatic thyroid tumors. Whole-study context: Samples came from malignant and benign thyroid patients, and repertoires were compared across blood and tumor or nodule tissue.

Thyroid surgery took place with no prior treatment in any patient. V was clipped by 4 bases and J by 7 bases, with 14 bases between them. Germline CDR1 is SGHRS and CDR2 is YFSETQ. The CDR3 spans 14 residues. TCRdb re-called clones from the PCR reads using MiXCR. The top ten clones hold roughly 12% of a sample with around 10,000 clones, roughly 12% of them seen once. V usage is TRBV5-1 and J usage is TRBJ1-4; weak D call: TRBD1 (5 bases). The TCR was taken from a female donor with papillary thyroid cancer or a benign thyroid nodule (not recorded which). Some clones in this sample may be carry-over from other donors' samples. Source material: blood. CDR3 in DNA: TGCGCCAGCAGCCGGGACCCCCCGGCTGAAAAACTGTTTTTT. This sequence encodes CASSRDPPAEKLFF.